Below are 20 T cell receptor beta chains sequenced from a single sample in a study of blood T cell repertoires in COVID-19. Sequencing was performed with immunoSEQ multiplex PCR; in TCRdb, only in-frame clones are kept and a portion is missing. The sample has about 61,000 clones, about nine tenths seen once. Sequences were obtained from peripheral blood. Receptors originate from a woman between 45 and 60 years old with active or convalescent COVID-19.

This chain uses TRBV6-6 with TRBJ2-7; 12 bases line up with TRBD1. The junction had 2 bases not matched to a gene; V was cut back by 5 bases and J by 3 bases. Germline V gene lookup returns CDR1 MNHNY and CDR2 SVGAGI (reference sequence). The CDR3 runs 14 residues. The CDR3, as DNA: TGTGCCAGCAGTGGGACAGGGGGCATCTACGAGCAGTACTTC. It is translated as CASSGTGGIYEQYF.

The V and J genes are TRBV19 and TRBJ2-7, with 7 bases aligning to TRBD1. CDR3 length: 14 amino acids. Per the germline V gene, CDR1 is LNHDA and CDR2 is SQIVND (reference sequence). V lost 9 bases to trimming and J lost 1 base; unmatched junction nucleotides: 9. Here the CDR3 reads CASRADRFSYEQYF. The CDR3, as DNA: TGTGCCAGCAGGGCGGACAGGTTTTCCTACGAGCAGTACTTC.

This chain uses TRBV7-9 with TRBJ1-1; unclear D gene. The CDR3 length is 13 residues. Trimming took off 3 bases at V and 7 bases at J, with 12 bases between the two ends. Germline loops: CDR1 SEHNR, CDR2 FQNEAQ (reference sequence). CDR3 DNA sequence: TGTGCCAGCAGCTTGGTGGCAGGAGGTGAAGCTTTCTTT. The encoded protein is CASSLVAGGEAFF.

The V gene is TRBV15, the J gene TRBJ2-5; D is ambiguous. Trimming cost V 1 base and J 3 bases, with 6 bases left between them. The CDR3 covers 13 residues. Germline V gene sequence: CDR1 LNHNV, CDR2 YYDKDF (reference sequence). DNA of the CDR3: TGTGCCACCAGCAGAGCGGCGGAAGAGACCCAGTACTTC. As protein: CATSRAAEETQYF.

This rearrangement joins TRBV5-1 to TRBJ2-1, with TRBD2 matching over 9 bases. Germline V gene data show CDR1 as SGHRS and CDR2 as YFSETQ. After removal of 5 bases from V and 6 bases from J, the junction contained 9 bases not matched to a gene. This CDR3 is 15 amino acids long. Here the CDR3 DNA reads TGCGCCAGCAGTCAATTAGCGGGAGTTCTCAATGAGCAGTTCTTC. It is translated as CASSQLAGVLNEQFF.

The chain recombines TRBV3-1 (or the pseudogene TRBV3-2) with TRBJ2-7; 8 nucleotides align to TRBD1. This CDR3 contains 17 residues. J lost 2 bases, V lost 1 base, and 10 bases had no gene match. CDR1 is LGHDT and CDR2 is YNNKEL in the germline V gene (reference sequence). The CDR3 loop reads CASSQGEETGDTYEQYF. The DNA of the CDR3 is TGTGCCAGCAGCCAAGGGGAGGAGACAGGGGACACCTACGAGCAGTACTTC.

Only one count was recorded for this clone. The chain combines TRBV5-4 with TRBJ2-1; possibly TRBD2 for D (5 bases). Germline CDR1 and CDR2: SGHNT and YYREEE (reference sequence). This CDR3 has 12 residues. Trimming took off 7 bases at V and 3 bases at J, with 8 bases between the two ends. CDR3 in amino acids: CASGSYYNEQFF. CDR3 in DNA: TGTGCCAGCGGGAGCTACTACAATGAGCAGTTCTTC.

V usage is TRBV5-8 and J usage is TRBJ2-5, with 7 bases identical to TRBD1. CDR1 SGHTS and CDR2 YDEGEE come from the germline V gene. The junction had 10 bases not matched to a gene; V was cut back by 0 bases and J by 5 bases. The CDR3 is 16 residues long. In DNA, the CDR3 is TGTGCCAGCAGCTTGGGGCCGGGACAGCATGGGGAGACCCAGTACTTC. Its protein is CASSLGPGQHGETQYF.

The rearrangement uses TRBV7-9 and TRBJ2-1, with 9 bases matching TRBD2. CDR3 length equals 19 residues. J lost 7 bases, V lost 5 bases, and 21 bases had no gene match. Germline V gene sequence: CDR1 SEHNR, CDR2 FQNEAQ (reference sequence). For the CDR3, the DNA is TGTGCCAGCAGCCTTGGGGGGGCTAGCGGGATCCGGATCCCTAATGAGCAGTTCTTC. It codes for CASSLGGASGIRIPNEQFF.

This chain connects TRBV21-1 to TRBJ1-6; TRBD1, the table's D call, was not compared with the DNA. TRBV21-1 is designated a pseudogene. This CDR3 comprises 13 residues. In DNA, the CDR3 is TGTGCCAGCAGGACCGACAGGGACTCACCCCTCCACTTT. Its translation: CASRTDRDSPLHF.

The CDR3 coding sequence is TGTGCCAGCAGTTTAGAGGGGAGGATAGGTCAGCCCCAGCATTTT. This codes for CASSLEGRIGQPQHF. J is TRBJ1-5 and V is TRBV27, with D perhaps matching TRBD1 (5 bases). The V end lost 2 bases, the J end lost 6 bases, and 14 bases lay between the germline ends. This CDR3 spans 15 amino acids. Looked up from germline, CDR1 is MNHEY and CDR2 is SMNVEV (reference sequence).

The chain combines TRBV5-1 with TRBJ2-7; 10 nucleotides agree with TRBD2. The length of the CDR3 is 15 residues. V lost 4 bases, J lost 1 base, and 5 bases stayed unmatched. The V gene's germline CDR1 is SGHRS and CDR2 YFSETQ. The CDR3 is CASSQSGRASYEQYF. The CDR3 coding sequence is TGCGCCAGCAGCCAGAGCGGGAGGGCTTCCTACGAGCAGTACTTC.

The rearrangement uses TRBV29-1 and TRBJ2-7, with D perhaps matching TRBD1 (6 bases). V lost 3 bases and J lost 2, with 8 bases in between. The CDR3 has 12 amino acids. Per the germline V gene, CDR1 is SQVTM and CDR2 is ANQGSEA. The CDR3 region is CSVDQGTYEQYF. CDR3 DNA sequence: TGCAGCGTTGATCAGGGGACCTACGAGCAGTACTTC.

This sequence joins TRBV3-1 (or the pseudogene TRBV3-2) and TRBJ2-7, with TRBD2 identical over 8 bases. The length of the CDR3 is 16 residues. Germline CDR1 and CDR2: LGHDT and YNNKEL (reference sequence). The V and J ends lost 7 bases and 3 bases, in that order; junction bases with no gene match: 14. CDR3 in amino acids: CASTRGGAGLRYEQYF. CDR3 sequence (DNA): TGTGCCAGCACCCGGGGGGGGGCAGGGCTTCGCTACGAGCAGTACTTC.

This clone was detected once. The chain uses TRBV6-5 and TRBJ2-1; the D gene is possibly TRBD1 (6 bases). Germline CDR1 and CDR2: MNHEY and SVGAGI. The CDR3 spans 13 residues. The germline V and J ends were trimmed by 7 bases and 5 bases, with 12 bases remaining between them. CDR3 in DNA: TGTGCCAGCACCCCAACAGGGAACAATGAGCAGTTCTTC. This translates into CASTPTGNNEQFF.

This clone has just a few counts. This chain uses TRBV3-1 (or the pseudogene TRBV3-2) with TRBJ1-5, with D maybe TRBD1 (6 bases). Looked up from germline, CDR1 is LGHDT and CDR2 is YNNKEL (reference sequence). This CDR3 spans 15 amino acids. Trimming removed 4 bases at V and 6 bases at J, with 16 bases between. CDR3 coding DNA: TGTGCCAGCAGCCCAGGTGGGGGCGCGGGTCAGCCCCAGCATTTT. This translates into CASSPGGGAGQPQHF.

This rearrangement joins TRBV3-1 (or the pseudogene TRBV3-2) to TRBJ2-7; 11 positions match TRBD2. Germline V gives CDR1 LGHDT, CDR2 YNNKEL (reference sequence). Losses at the gene ends were 2 bases for V and 6 bases for J; bases not matched to a gene: 6. The CDR3 covers 15 residues. The CDR3 reads CASSQMGLAASEQYF. As DNA, the CDR3 is TGTGCCAGCAGCCAAATGGGACTAGCGGCCTCCGAGCAGTACTTC.

The chain joins TRBV11-1 to TRBJ2-5; D gene uncertain. V shed 1 base and J shed 5 bases, with 8 bases lying between them. The CDR3 consists of 13 residues. The V gene's germline CDR1 is SGHAT and CDR2 FQDESV (reference sequence). The CDR3 protein is CASSLELRETQYF. Here the CDR3 DNA reads TGTGCCAGCAGCTTAGAATTGAGGGAGACCCAGTACTTC.

The J gene is TRBJ2-1, the V gene TRBV19; possibly TRBD2 for D (6 bases). CDR1 LNHDA and CDR2 SQIVND come from the germline V gene (reference sequence). The CDR3 is 16 residues long. Trimming removed 5 bases at V and 1 base at J, with 15 bases between. The DNA for the CDR3 is TGTGCCAGTAGTCCAGTAAAAAGCGGGTCCTACAATGAGCAGTTCTTC. This codes for CASSPVKSGSYNEQFF.

The DNA for the CDR3 is TGTGCCAGCAGCCCCACGTGGAGCTCTGGAAACACCATATATTTT. Encoded protein: CASSPTWSSGNTIYF. V usage is TRBV14 and J usage is TRBJ1-3; the D is unclear. Germline V gene sequence: CDR1 SGHDN, CDR2 FVKESK. The V end lost 4 bases, the J end lost 0 bases, and 10 bases lay between the germline ends. This CDR3 spans 15 amino acids.